A selection of T cell receptor beta chains follows, all from one sample in a study of cytomegalovirus exposure and HLA in healthy donors. The assay was immunoSEQ multiplex PCR, and TCRdb's table has in-frame clones only and misses some. Recorded for this sample: 40,000 or so clones. Material for sequencing was PBMCs. The receptors stem from a male donor in good health and CMV-seronegative. Both conserved end residues are part of each CDR3. Fields, in order: V gene, D gene, J gene, CDR3 DNA, CDR3 protein. A D gene is named only where the DNA matches it firmly.

TRBV18,NA,TRBJ1-4,TGTGCCAGCTCACCGGGCGGCCGGACAGCGAGTAATGAAAAACTGTTTTTT,CASSPGGRTASNEKLFF
TRBV30,TRBD1,TRBJ2-5,TGTGCCTGGTTCTCCCAACACACAGGGGAGCGGACCCAGTACTTC,CAWFSQHTGERTQYF
TRBV19,TRBD1,TRBJ1-1,TGTGCCAGTAGCGACAGGGGAAGGAACACTGAAGCTTTCTTT,CASSDRGRNTEAFF
TRBV6-6,TRBD1,TRBJ2-7,TGTGCCAGCGGGCAGGGGGCATTCTACGAGCAGTACTTC,CASGQGAFYEQYF
TRBV29-1,TRBD2,TRBJ2-1,TGCAGCGTTCGGGGGGAAAGGTACAATGAGCAGTTCTTC,CSVRGERYNEQFF
TRBV7-9,TRBD1,TRBJ1-4,TGTGCCAGCAGCAGGGACAGGGGGCTTGAAAAACTGTTTTTT,CASSRDRGLEKLFF
TRBV10-2,NA,TRBJ2-7,TGCGCCAGCAGGAAAGGAGGCATTTCCTACGAGCAGTACTTC,CASRKGGISYEQYF
TRBV4-1,TRBD1,TRBJ2-1,TGCGCCAGCAGCCGCTCGGGACAGGGGTCTTACAATGAGCAGTTCTTC,CASSRSGQGSYNEQFF
TRBV5-4,TRBD1,TRBJ1-1,TGTGCCAGCAGCCCTCGGACAGGGAACACTGAAGCTTTCTTT,CASSPRTGNTEAFF
TRBV6-6,TRBD2,TRBJ2-7,TGTGCCAGCAGTGCCCCCGGGACTAGCGGTTACGAGCAGTACTTC,CASSAPGTSGYEQYF
TRBV6-5,NA,TRBJ1-1,TGTGCCAGCAGTTACAGCGGGGGCAGCAACACTGAAGCTTTCTTT,CASSYSGGSNTEAFF
TRBV27,TRBD2,TRBJ2-7,TGTGCCAGCAGTTTTAAAACCCCGGGACTAGCGGGAGGGTTATCTTACGAGCAGTACTTC,CASSFKTPGLAGGLSYEQYF
TRBV9,NA,TRBJ2-7,TGTGCCAGCAGCGTAGTGGCGGGATCCGCCTACGAGCAGTACTTC,CASSVVAGSAYEQYF
TRBV18,NA,TRBJ2-5,TGTGCCAGCCGCCCCATAACAAAAGAGACCCAGTACTTC,CASRPITKETQYF
TRBV7-2,NA,TRBJ2-2,TGTGCCATCCCCATTCGGAGCGCTCGCTATGGGGAGCTGTTTTTT,CAIPIRSARYGELFF
TRBV29-1,NA,TRBJ1-2,TGCAGCGTGCGGACACTCTATGGCTACACCTTC,CSVRTLYGYTF
TRBV9,TRBD2,TRBJ2-5,TGTGCCAGCAGCGTAGAAACTAGCGGGAGTCAGACCCAGTACTTC,CASSVETSGSQTQYF
TRBV6-4,NA,TRBJ1-3,TGTGCCAGGGGAGTAAACACCATATATTTT,CARGVNTIYF
TRBV27,TRBD2,TRBJ2-5,TGTGCCAGCAGTCCGGGGACTACCGTAGGTATCGAGACCCAGTACTTC,CASSPGTTVGIETQYF
TRBV4-1,NA,TRBJ2-1,TGCGCCAGCAGCCAGGACACGAATCGGAATGAGCAGTTCTTC,CASSQDTNRNEQFF
TRBV7-9,NA,TRBJ1-5,TGTGCCAGCAGCCGGGGGTCAGGGCCCGGGCAGCCCCAGCATTTT,CASSRGSGPGQPQHF
TRBV19,NA,TRBJ1-5,TGTGCCAGTATGGACAACCGTTTGGCCCAGCATTTT,CASMDNRLAQHF
TRBV6-1,NA,TRBJ2-1,TGTGCCAGCACCATTCGGGGATTCTACAATGAGCAGTTCTTC,CASTIRGFYNEQFF